This T cell receptor (beta chain) came from a study of blood T cell repertoires in COVID-19. Background on the study: T cells, B-cell-depleted T cells, or PBMCs supplied cDNA or gDNA.

Living in 20 to 30 US areas, the participants were between roughly 18 and 90 years of age. Methods used by the authors: How many nucleated cells were present was estimated from reference gene primer amplification. Clones were sequenced by immunoSEQ multiplex PCR, and TCRdb holds only the in-frame ones, with some missing. For V, J and clone size, that table is used; D and trimming come from the DNA. The top ten hold about 3.5% of the sample, which has about 250,000 clones, 65% to 85% seen once. CDR1 KGHSH and CDR2 LQKENI come from the germline V gene. Trimming left V 3 bases short and J 4 bases short, with 9 bases between. This CDR3 is 13 amino acids long.

Sequencing was carried out using PBMCs or T cells enriched from blood (not recorded which). This TCR came from a man aged 50 or older who had recovered from COVID-19. The J gene is TRBJ1-2, the V gene TRBV18; possibly TRBD1 for D (5 bases). DNA for the CDR3: TGTGCCAGCTCACCCGCGGGGGTCTATGGCTACACCTTC. This translates into CASSPAGVYGYTF.